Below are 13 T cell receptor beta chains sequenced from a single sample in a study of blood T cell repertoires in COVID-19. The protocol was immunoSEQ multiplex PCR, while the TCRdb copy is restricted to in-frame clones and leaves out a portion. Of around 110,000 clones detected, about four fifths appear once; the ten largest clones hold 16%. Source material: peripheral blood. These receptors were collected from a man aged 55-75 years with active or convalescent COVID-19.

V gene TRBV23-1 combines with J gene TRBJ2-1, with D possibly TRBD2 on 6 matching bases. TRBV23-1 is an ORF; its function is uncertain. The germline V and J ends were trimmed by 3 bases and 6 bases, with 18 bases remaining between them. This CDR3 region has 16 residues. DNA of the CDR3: TGCGCCAGCAGTCACCACGGGACTCCTCTACGCAATGAGCAGTTCTTC. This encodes CASSHHGTPLRNEQFF.

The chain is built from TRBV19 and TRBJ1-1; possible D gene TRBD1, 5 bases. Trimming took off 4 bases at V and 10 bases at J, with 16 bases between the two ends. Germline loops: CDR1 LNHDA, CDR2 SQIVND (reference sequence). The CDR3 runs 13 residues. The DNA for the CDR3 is TGTGCCAGTAGTACCAGGGTTGAGCGCGGAGCTTTCTTT. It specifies CASSTRVERGAFF.

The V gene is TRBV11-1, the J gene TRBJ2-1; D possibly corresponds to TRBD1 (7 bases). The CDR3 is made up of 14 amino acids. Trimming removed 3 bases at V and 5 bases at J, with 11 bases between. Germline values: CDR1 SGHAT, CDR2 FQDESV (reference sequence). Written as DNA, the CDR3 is TGTGCCAGCAGCTTGCGGGACAGAAACAATGAGCAGTTCTTC. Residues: CASSLRDRNNEQFF.

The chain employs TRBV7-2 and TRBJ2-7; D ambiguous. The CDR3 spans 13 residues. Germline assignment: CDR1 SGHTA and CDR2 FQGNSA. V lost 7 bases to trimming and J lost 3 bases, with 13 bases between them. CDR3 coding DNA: TGTGCCAGCAACCCCGGGTTGGGCTACGAGCAGTACTTC. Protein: CASNPGLGYEQYF.

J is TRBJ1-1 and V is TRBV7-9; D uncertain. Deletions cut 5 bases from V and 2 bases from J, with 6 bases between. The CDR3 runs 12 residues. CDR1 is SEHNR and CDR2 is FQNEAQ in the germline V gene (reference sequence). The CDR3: CASSEANTEAFF. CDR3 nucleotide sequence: TGTGCCAGCAGCGAAGCAAACACTGAAGCTTTCTTT.

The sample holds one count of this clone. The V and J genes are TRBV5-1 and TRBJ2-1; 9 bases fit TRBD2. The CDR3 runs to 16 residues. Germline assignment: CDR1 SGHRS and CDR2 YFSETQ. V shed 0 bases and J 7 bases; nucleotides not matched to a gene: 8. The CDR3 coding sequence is TGCGCCAGCAGCTTGGCCGGGACTAGCCTCAATAATGAGCAGTTCTTC. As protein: CASSLAGTSLNNEQFF.

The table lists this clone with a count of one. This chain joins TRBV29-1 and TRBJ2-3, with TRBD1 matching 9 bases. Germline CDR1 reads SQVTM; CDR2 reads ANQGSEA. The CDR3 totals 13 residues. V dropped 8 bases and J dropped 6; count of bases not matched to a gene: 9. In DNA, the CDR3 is TGCAGCCTTCCAGCGGGACAGGGTGATACGCAGTATTTT. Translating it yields CSLPAGQGDTQYF.

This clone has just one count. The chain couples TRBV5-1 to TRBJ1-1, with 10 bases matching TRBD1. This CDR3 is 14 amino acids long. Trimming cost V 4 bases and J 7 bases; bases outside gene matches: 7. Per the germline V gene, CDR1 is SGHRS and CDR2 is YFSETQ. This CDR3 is CASSGDGQGVEAFF. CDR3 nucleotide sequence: TGCGCCAGCAGCGGCGATGGACAGGGGGTTGAAGCTTTCTTT.

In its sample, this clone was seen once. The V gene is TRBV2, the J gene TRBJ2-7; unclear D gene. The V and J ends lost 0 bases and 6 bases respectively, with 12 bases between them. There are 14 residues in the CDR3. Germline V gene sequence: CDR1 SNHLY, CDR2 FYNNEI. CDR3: CASSEASRFGEQYF. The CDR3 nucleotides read TGTGCCAGCAGTGAAGCCTCTAGGTTTGGCGAGCAGTACTTC.

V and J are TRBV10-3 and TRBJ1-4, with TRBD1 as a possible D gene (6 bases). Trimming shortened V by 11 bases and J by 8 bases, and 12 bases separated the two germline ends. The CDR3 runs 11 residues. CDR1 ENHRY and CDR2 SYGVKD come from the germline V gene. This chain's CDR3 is CAVQGNEKLFF. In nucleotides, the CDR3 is TGTGCCGTACAGGGAAACGAAAAACTGTTTTTT.

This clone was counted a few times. The CDR3 is CAISGRDREEAFF. DNA of the CDR3: TGTGCCATCAGTGGCCGGGACAGGGAAGAAGCTTTCTTT. The V call is TRBV10-3, the J call TRBJ1-1; 9 nucleotides align to TRBD1. There are 13 residues in the CDR3. The germline V gene has CDR1 ENHRY and CDR2 SYGVKD. After removal of 4 bases from V and 8 bases from J, the junction contained 5 bases not matched to a gene.

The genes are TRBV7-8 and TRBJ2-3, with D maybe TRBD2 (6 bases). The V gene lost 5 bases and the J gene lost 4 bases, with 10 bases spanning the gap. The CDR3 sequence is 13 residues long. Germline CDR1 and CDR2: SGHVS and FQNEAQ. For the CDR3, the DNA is TGTGCCAGCAGCCCTAGCGAGGCAGATACGCAGTATTTT. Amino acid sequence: CASSPSEADTQYF.

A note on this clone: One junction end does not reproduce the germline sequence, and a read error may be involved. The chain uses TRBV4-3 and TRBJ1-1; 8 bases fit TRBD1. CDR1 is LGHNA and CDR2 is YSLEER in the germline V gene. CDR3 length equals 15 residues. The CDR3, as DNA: TGCGCCTGCAGCCGCTCGACAGGGGCTTACACTGAAGCTTTCTTT. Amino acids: CACSRSTGAYTEAFF.